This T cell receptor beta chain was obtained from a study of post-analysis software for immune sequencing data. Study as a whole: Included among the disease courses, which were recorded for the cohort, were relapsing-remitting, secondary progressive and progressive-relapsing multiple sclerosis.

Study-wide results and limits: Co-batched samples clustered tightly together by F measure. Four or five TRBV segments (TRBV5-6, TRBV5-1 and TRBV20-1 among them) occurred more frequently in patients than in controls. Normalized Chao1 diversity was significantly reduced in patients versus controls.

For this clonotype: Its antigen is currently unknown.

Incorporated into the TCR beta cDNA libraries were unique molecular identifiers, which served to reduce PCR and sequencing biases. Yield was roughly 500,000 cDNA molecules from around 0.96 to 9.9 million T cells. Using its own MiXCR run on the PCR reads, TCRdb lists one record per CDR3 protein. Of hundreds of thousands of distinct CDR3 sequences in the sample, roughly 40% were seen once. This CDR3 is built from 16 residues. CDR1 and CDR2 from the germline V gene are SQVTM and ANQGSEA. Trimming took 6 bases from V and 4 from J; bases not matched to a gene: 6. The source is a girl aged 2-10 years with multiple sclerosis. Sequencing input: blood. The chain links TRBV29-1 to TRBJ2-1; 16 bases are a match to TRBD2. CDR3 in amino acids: CSVLGGLAGGYNEQFF. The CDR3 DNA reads TGCAGCGTCTTGGGGGGACTAGCGGGAGGGTACAATGAGCAGTTCTTC.